The 20 T cell receptor beta chains below come from one sample, sequenced in a study of blood T cell repertoires in COVID-19. The repertoire was sequenced with immunoSEQ multiplex PCR; TCRdb's copy has only in-frame clones and lacks some. The data show some 230,000 clones, approximately 82% seen once. Sample: PBMCs or T cells enriched from blood (not recorded which). The receptors originated from a man in his forties who had recovered from COVID-19.

There are a few counts of this clone. The chain carries TRBV5-1 and TRBJ1-1, with D possibly TRBD1 on 5 matching bases. The V end was cut by 5 bases, the J end by 0 bases, with 11 bases between. This CDR3 is 14 amino acids long. Germline CDR1 SGHRS, CDR2 YFSETQ. The CDR3, as DNA: TGCGCCAGCAGGATCAGACAGATGAACACTGAAGCTTTCTTT. This translates into CASRIRQMNTEAFF.

The V and J genes are TRBV11-3 and TRBJ1-1; 9 bases line up with TRBD1. This CDR3 is 14 amino acids long. Germline CDR1 is SGHNT and CDR2 is YENEEA. J gave up 5 bases and V 3 bases, and 4 bases lay outside the gene matches. CDR3 region: CASSLGQGQTEAFF. CDR3 bases: TGTGCCAGCAGCTTGGGACAGGGACAAACTGAAGCTTTCTTT.

The chain uses TRBV5-1 and TRBJ1-1, with D perhaps TRBD1 (5 bases). Germline loops: CDR1 SGHRS, CDR2 YFSETQ. V lost 4 bases and J lost 4, with 14 bases in between. The CDR3 is 14 amino acids. The CDR3 sequence is CASSEGLLGTEAFF. The CDR3 DNA follows: TGCGCCAGCAGCGAGGGACTCCTGGGCACTGAAGCTTTCTTT.

The rearrangement links TRBV3-1 (or the pseudogene TRBV3-2) to TRBJ1-6; D gene ambiguous. The CDR3 length is 17 residues. Germline CDR1 is LGHDT and CDR2 is YNNKEL (reference sequence). V lost 1 base and J 0 bases, leaving 10 bases between the germline ends. The CDR3 nucleotides are TGTGCCAGCAGCCAAGGGACGGGGAGCTCCTATAATTCACCCCTCCACTTT. Amino acids: CASSQGTGSSYNSPLHF.

J is TRBJ1-3 and V is TRBV7-2, with D hard to call. Trimming removed 1 base at V and 0 bases at J, with 10 bases between. The CDR3 length is 16 residues. The germline CDR1 and CDR2 sequences are SGHTA and FQGNSA. The chain's CDR3 is CASSLGMRSSGNTIYF. The CDR3 DNA sequence: TGTGCCAGCAGCTTAGGTATGAGGTCCTCTGGAAACACCATATATTTT.

V is TRBV19 and J is TRBJ1-1; no clear D. Germline V gene data show CDR1 as LNHDA and CDR2 as SQIVND (reference sequence). V was cut by 7 bases and J by 11 bases, with 17 bases left in between. This CDR3 is 12 amino acids long. The CDR3 DNA follows: TGTGCCAGTACCCACTCGGGGTACCAGGCTTTCTTT. Translation gives CASTHSGYQAFF.

The V gene is TRBV9, the J gene TRBJ2-5, with 8 bases fitting TRBD2. Trimming at V came to 3 bases and at J to 5 bases, leaving 6 bases not matched to a gene. The CDR3 has 14 amino acids. Germline V gives CDR1 SGDLS, CDR2 YYNGEE. The CDR3 DNA reads as TGTGCCAGCAGCGCCGCCGGGACTAGGGAGACCCAGTACTTC. As protein: CASSAAGTRETQYF.

CDR3 in DNA: TGTGCCAGCAATCGGATGGGCCCGAACACTGAAGCTTTCTTT. Translating it yields CASNRMGPNTEAFF. The rearrangement uses TRBV7-8 and TRBJ1-1; D remains unclear. This CDR3 comprises 14 residues. Trimming took 7 bases from V and 1 from J, leaving 13 bases between them. Germline CDR1 and CDR2: SGHVS and FQNEAQ.

This chain uses TRBV28 with TRBJ2-7, with 9 bases that match TRBD2. The length of the CDR3 is 17 residues. V lost 4 bases to trimming and J lost 5 bases; unmatched junction nucleotides: 15. Looked up from germline, CDR1 is MDHEN and CDR2 is SYDVKM. The CDR3 coding sequence is TGTGCCAGCAGTTACCCCCTGGCGGGAGGGCCGAAAAACGAGCAGTACTTC. It specifies CASSYPLAGGPKNEQYF.

The rearrangement joins TRBV29-1 to TRBJ2-7; perhaps TRBD1 as D (8 bases). Germline-derived CDR1 and CDR2 are SQVTM and ANQGSEA. Trimming took off 7 bases at V and 4 bases at J, with 23 bases between the two ends. The CDR3 has 15 residues. DNA for the CDR3: TGCAGCGCCCTGCGGGGGACAGGACCCCTATACGAGCAGTACTTC. It codes for CSALRGTGPLYEQYF.

The rearrangement joins TRBV4-3 to TRBJ1-1; 7 positions agree with TRBD1. The V segment lost 0 bases and the J segment 3 bases; nucleotides outside the gene matches: 4. CDR3 length: 15 residues. CDR1 is LGHNA, CDR2 YSLEER, per germline. CDR3 loop: CASSQDDRADTEAFF. As DNA, the CDR3 is TGCGCCAGCAGCCAAGATGACAGGGCGGACACTGAAGCTTTCTTT.

This sequence joins TRBV7-9 and TRBJ2-1; 9 bases agree with TRBD2. The CDR3 loop spans 18 amino acids. The germline CDR1 and CDR2 sequences are SEHNR and FQNEAQ (reference sequence). V lost 4 bases and J lost 8; bases outside the gene matches: 18. The chain's CDR3 is CASSSRVSREGRGDEQFF. CDR3 DNA sequence: TGTGCCAGCAGCTCTCGAGTATCGCGGGAGGGCCGGGGGGATGAGCAGTTCTTC.

The genes are TRBV5-1 and TRBJ2-5; 11 nucleotides match TRBD2. Trimming took 4 bases from V and 5 from J; bases not matched to a gene: 13. CDR3 length: 17 amino acids. CDR1 is SGHRS, CDR2 YFSETQ, per germline. Here the CDR3 reads CASSPGALAGGGETQYF. The CDR3 bases are TGCGCCAGCAGCCCCGGGGCCCTAGCGGGAGGAGGGGAGACCCAGTACTTC.

This sequence joins TRBV20-1 and TRBJ1-2, with TRBD1 matching 11 bases. Germline V lookup: CDR1 DFQATT, CDR2 SNEGSKA (reference sequence). V gave up 3 bases and J gave up 4 bases; unmatched junction bases: 10. This CDR3 is built from 16 residues. The CDR3 region is CSASRGTGGRGYGYTF. CDR3 in DNA: TGCAGTGCTAGTCGCGGGACAGGGGGAAGAGGCTATGGCTACACCTTC.

This clone was observed a single time. This chain uses TRBV9 with TRBJ2-5, with TRBD1 as a possible D gene (6 bases). This CDR3 is built from 15 residues. Germline lookup yields CDR1 SGDLS and CDR2 YYNGEE. Trimming left V 0 bases short and J 5 bases short, with 14 bases between. The CDR3 DNA reads TGTGCCAGCAGCGTAGAAAACAGGGCCGGGGAGACCCAGTACTTC. Its translation is CASSVENRAGETQYF.

The chain's CDR3 is CATSRGPGGSLGAGYEQYF. CDR3 in DNA: TGTGCCACCAGCAGAGGCCCAGGGGGTAGTTTAGGGGCGGGCTACGAGCAGTACTTC. The chain recombines TRBV15 with TRBJ2-7; TRBD1 matches 7 bases. The CDR3 has 19 residues. Per germline, CDR1 LNHNV and CDR2 YYDKDF (reference sequence). V dropped 1 base and J dropped 3; count of bases not matched to a gene: 18.

The CDR3 here is CASSLFPVTQPQHF. As DNA, the CDR3 is TGTGCCAGCAGCTTGTTTCCAGTTACCCAGCCCCAGCATTTT. This chain connects TRBV5-5 to TRBJ1-5; no definite D call. V lost 1 base and J 7 bases, leaving 12 bases between the germline ends. The germline gives CDR1 SGHKS, CDR2 YYEKEE (reference sequence). The length of the CDR3 is 14 residues. The whole variable domain, remainder taken from reference TRBV5-5 and TRBJ1-5, is DAGVTQSPTHLIKTRGQQVTLRCSPISGHKSVSWYQQVLGQGPQFIFQYYEKEERGRGNFPDRFSARQFPNYSSELNVNALLLGDSALYLCASSLFPVTQPQHFGDGTRLSIL.

This clone has at least ten counts. In DNA, the CDR3 is TGCGCCAGCAGCCAGACAGAGTCCTACGAGCAGTACTTC. It is translated as CASSQTESYEQYF. The chain combines TRBV5-1 with TRBJ2-7; D perhaps matches TRBD1 (5 bases). Germline assignment: CDR1 SGHRS and CDR2 YFSETQ. This CDR3 is built from 13 residues. V was clipped by 4 bases and J by 1 base, with 9 bases between them.

The rearrangement uses TRBV5-4 and TRBJ1-6; no clear D. Trimming removed 4 bases at V and 0 bases at J, with 8 bases between. This CDR3 is 15 amino acids long. Germline-derived CDR1 and CDR2 are SGHNT and YYREEE (reference sequence). CDR3 protein: CASSPEASYNSPLHF. CDR3 sequence (DNA): TGTGCCAGCAGCCCTGAGGCCTCCTATAATTCACCCCTCCACTTT.

The CDR3 DNA reads TGTGCCAGCAGCCCGATGAAAGGGACAGGGCGGACTGAAGCTTTCTTT. It encodes CASSPMKGTGRTEAFF. The V gene is TRBV14, the J gene TRBJ1-1, with 9 bases matching TRBD1. Trimming removed 4 bases from V and 5 bases from J; junction bases left unmatched: 11. From germline, CDR1 is SGHDN and CDR2 FVKESK. The CDR3 loop spans 16 amino acids.